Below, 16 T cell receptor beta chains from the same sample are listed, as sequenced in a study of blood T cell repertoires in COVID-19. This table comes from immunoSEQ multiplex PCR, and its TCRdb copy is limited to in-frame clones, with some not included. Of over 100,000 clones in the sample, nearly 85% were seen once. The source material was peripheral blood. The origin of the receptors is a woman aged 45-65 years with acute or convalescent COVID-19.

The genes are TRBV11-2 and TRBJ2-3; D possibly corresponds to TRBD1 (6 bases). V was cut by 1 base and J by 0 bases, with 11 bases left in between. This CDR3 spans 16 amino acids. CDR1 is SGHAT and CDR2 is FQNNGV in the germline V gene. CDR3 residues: CASSLAGGYSTDTQYF. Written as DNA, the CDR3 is TGTGCCAGCAGCTTAGCTGGGGGCTATAGCACAGATACGCAGTATTTT.

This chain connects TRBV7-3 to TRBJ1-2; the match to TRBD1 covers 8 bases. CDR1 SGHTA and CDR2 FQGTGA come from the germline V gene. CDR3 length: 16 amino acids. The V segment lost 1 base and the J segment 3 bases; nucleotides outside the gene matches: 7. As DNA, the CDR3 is TGTGCCAGCAGCTTAAAAAGAGTGGGACAGGACTATGGCTACACCTTC. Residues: CASSLKRVGQDYGYTF.

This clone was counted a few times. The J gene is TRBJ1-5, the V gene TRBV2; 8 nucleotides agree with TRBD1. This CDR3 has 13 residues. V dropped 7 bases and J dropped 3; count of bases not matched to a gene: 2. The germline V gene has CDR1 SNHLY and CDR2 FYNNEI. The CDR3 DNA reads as TGTGCCAGCAAGGGACAGGCCAATCAGCCCCAGCATTTT. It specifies CASKGQANQPQHF.

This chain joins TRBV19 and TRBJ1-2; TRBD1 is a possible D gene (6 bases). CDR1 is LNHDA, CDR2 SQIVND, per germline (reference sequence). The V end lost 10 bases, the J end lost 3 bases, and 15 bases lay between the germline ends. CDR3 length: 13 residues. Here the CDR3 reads CATQDRGYYGYTF. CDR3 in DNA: TGTGCCACCCAGGACAGAGGTTACTATGGCTACACCTTC.

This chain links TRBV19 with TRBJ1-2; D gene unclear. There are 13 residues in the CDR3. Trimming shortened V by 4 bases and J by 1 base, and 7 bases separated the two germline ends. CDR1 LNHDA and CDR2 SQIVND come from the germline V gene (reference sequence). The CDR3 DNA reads TGTGCCAGTAGTAAATTAGATAACTATGGCTACACCTTC. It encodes CASSKLDNYGYTF. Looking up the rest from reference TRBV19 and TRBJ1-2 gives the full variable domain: DGGITQSPKYLFRKEGQNVTLSCEQNLNHDAMYWYRQDPGQGLRLIYYSQIVNDFQKGDIAEGYSVSREKKESFPLTVTSAQKNPTAFYLCASSKLDNYGYTFGSGTRLTVV.

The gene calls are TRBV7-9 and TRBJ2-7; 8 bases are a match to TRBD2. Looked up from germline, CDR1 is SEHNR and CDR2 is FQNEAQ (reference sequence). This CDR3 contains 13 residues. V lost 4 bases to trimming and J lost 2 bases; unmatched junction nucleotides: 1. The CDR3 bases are TGTGCCAGCAGCTCCGGGAGGGCCTACGAGCAGTACTTC. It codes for CASSSGRAYEQYF.

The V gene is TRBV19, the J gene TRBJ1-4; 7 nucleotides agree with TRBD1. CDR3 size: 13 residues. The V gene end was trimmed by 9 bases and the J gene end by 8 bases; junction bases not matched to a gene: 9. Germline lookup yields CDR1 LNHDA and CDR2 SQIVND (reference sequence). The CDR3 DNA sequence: TGTGCCAGCCGTACCGGGACAGCGGAAAAACTGTTTTTT. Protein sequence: CASRTGTAEKLFF.

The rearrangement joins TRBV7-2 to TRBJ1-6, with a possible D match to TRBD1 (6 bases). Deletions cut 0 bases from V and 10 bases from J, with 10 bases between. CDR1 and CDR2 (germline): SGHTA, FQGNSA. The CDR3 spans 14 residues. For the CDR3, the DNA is TGTGCCAGCAGCTTAGCGGGGGCAGGGTCACCCCTCCACTTT. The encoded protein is CASSLAGAGSPLHF. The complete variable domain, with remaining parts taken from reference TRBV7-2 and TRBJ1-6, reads GAGVSQSPSNKVTEKGKDVELRCDPISGHTALYWYRQSLGQGLEFLIYFQGNSAPDKSGLPSDRFSAERTGGSVSTLTIQRTQQEDSAVYLCASSLAGAGSPLHFGNGTRLTVT.

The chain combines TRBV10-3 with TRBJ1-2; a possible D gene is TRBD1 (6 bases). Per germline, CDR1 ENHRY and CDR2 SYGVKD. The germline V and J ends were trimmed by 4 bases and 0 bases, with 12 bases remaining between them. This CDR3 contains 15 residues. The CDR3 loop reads CAISAVGQTNYGYTF. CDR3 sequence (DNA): TGTGCCATCAGTGCTGTGGGACAAACTAACTATGGCTACACCTTC.

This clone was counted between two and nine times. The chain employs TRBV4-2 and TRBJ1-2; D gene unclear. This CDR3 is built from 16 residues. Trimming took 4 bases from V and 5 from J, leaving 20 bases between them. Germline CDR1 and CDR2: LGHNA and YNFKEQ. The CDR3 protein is CASSRTPGVTSYGYTF. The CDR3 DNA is TGTGCCAGCAGCCGGACTCCAGGTGTCACATCTTATGGCTACACCTTC.

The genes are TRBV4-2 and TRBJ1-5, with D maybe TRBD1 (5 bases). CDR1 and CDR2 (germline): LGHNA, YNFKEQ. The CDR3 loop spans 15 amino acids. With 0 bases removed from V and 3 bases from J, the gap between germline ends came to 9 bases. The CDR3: CASSQEGGNNQPQHF. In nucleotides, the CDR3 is TGTGCCAGCAGCCAAGAGGGGGGAAACAATCAGCCCCAGCATTTT.

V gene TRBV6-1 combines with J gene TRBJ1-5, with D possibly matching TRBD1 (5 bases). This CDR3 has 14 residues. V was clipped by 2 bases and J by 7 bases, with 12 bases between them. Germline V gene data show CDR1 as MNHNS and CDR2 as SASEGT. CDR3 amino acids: CASSESRGRQPQHF. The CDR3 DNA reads TGTGCCAGCAGTGAATCAAGGGGAAGACAGCCCCAGCATTTT.

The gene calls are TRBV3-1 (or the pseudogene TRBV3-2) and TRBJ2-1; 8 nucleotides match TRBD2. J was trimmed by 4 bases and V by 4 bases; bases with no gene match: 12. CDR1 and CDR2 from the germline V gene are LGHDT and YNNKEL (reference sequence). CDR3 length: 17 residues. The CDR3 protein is CASSPPRRSGGYNEQFF. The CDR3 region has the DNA TGTGCCAGCAGCCCGCCTCGAAGAAGCGGGGGTTACAATGAGCAGTTCTTC.

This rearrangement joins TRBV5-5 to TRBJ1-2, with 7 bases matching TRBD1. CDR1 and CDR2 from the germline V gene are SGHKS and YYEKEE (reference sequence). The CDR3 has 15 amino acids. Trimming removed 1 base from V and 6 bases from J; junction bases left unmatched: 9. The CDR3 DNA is TGTGCCAGCAGCTTGACAGGGGTTCCCGTTAATGGCTACACCTTC. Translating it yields CASSLTGVPVNGYTF. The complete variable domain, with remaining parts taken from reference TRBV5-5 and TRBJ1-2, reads DAGVTQSPTHLIKTRGQQVTLRCSPISGHKSVSWYQQVLGQGPQFIFQYYEKEERGRGNFPDRFSARQFPNYSSELNVNALLLGDSALYLCASSLTGVPVNGYTFGSGTRLTVV.

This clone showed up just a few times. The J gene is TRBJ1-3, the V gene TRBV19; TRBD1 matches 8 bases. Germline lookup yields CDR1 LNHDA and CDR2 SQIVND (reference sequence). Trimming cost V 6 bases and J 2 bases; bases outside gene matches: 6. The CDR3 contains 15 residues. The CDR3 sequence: CASRRGTGAGNTIYF. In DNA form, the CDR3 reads TGTGCCAGTAGGCGCGGGACAGGAGCTGGAAACACCATATATTTT. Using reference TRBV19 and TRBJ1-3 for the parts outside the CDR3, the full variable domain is DGGITQSPKYLFRKEGQNVTLSCEQNLNHDAMYWYRQDPGQGLRLIYYSQIVNDFQKGDIAEGYSVSREKKESFPLTVTSAQKNPTAFYLCASRRGTGAGNTIYFGEGSWLTVV.

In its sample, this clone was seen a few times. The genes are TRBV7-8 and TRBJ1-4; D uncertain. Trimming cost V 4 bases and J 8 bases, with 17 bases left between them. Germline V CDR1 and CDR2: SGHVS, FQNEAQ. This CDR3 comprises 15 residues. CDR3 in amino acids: CASSSDGGRGEKLFF. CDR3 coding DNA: TGTGCCAGCAGCTCCGACGGAGGACGAGGAGAAAAACTGTTTTTT. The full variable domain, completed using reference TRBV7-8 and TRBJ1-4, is GAGVSQSPRYKVAKRGQDVALRCDPISGHVSLFWYQQALGQGPEFLTYFQNEAQLDKSGLPSDRFFAERPEGSVSTLKIQRTQQEDSAVYLCASSSDGGRGEKLFFGSGTQLSVL.